The next 4 T cell receptor beta chains were all read from a single sample in a study of T cell responses to AZD1222 COVID-19 vaccine. Repertoires were generated with immunoSEQ multiplex PCR, while TCRdb's copy carries only in-frame clones and drops some. The sample comprises 97,000 or so clones, roughly 84% of which are singletons, and approximately 17% rests with the top ten. The sequencing here drew on peripheral blood, taken on day 0 of AZD1222 vaccination. The receptors come from an adult in good health.

The V and J genes are TRBV5-4 and TRBJ2-1; D may match TRBD1 or TRBD2 (6 bases each). Trimming shortened V by 3 bases and J by 5 bases, and 12 bases separated the two germline ends. The CDR3 is made up of 14 amino acids. Germline V CDR1 and CDR2: SGHNT, YYREEE (reference sequence). CDR3 residues: CASSSEGGHNEQFF. The CDR3 DNA reads TGTGCCAGCAGCTCGGAAGGGGGGCACAATGAGCAGTTCTTC. The full variable domain, rest sourced from reference TRBV5-4 and TRBJ2-1, is ETGVTQSPTHLIKTRGQQVTLRCSSQSGHNTVSWYQQALGQGPQFIFQYYREEENGRGNFPPRFSGLQFPNYSSELNVNALELDDSALYLCASSSEGGHNEQFFGPGTRLTVL.

This clone has just one count. The chain links TRBV21-1 to TRBJ1-1. TRBV21-1 constitutes a pseudogene. The CDR3 spans 17 residues. The CDR3 DNA reads TGTGCCAGCAGCAAAAGGGACCCTTCCCTCAGGAACACTGAAGCTTTCTTT. It encodes CASSKRDPSLRNTEAFF.

The chain combines TRBV14 with TRBJ2-7; tentative D call: TRBD2 (6 bases). V lost 6 bases to trimming and J lost 4 bases, with 28 bases between them. Germline CDR1 SGHDN, CDR2 FVKESK. The CDR3 runs 18 residues. The CDR3, as DNA: TGTGCCAGCAGTCGAGCATCCTTCGGGGGAAGAGCGCGATACGAGCAGTACTTC. It encodes CASSRASFGGRARYEQYF.

This clone was found a few times. The chain links TRBV27 to TRBJ2-2; D is perhaps TRBD1 (5 bases). The V gene lost 5 bases and the J gene lost 2 bases, with 15 bases spanning the gap. This CDR3 comprises 16 residues. Germline CDR1 is MNHEY and CDR2 is SMNVEV (reference sequence). The CDR3, as DNA: TGTGCCAGCAGTGGCTTAAGGGGCACTAACACCGGGGAGCTGTTTTTT. This sequence encodes CASSGLRGTNTGELFF.